These 18 T cell receptor beta chains originate from one sample sequenced in a study of type 1 regulatory T cells. MiXCR, run by TCRdb on the reads, gives a single entry per CDR3 protein. The sample includes roughly 60,000 distinct CDR3 sequences, less than 70% of them seen just once. The antigens these receptors bind are not known. The sequenced sample was cultured non-Tr1 T cells, either the whole culture or a sorted T cell fraction (not recorded which). The receptors were gathered from a human donor in good health.

The rearrangement joins TRBV24-1 to TRBJ1-5; 8 bases fit TRBD1. Germline-derived CDR1 and CDR2 are KGHDR and SFDVKD. The V and J ends lost 7 bases and 7 bases, in that order; junction bases with no gene match: 8. CDR3 length equals 14 residues. The CDR3 protein is CATSIAGGGQPQHF. In DNA form, the CDR3 reads TGTGCCACCAGCATAGCAGGGGGCGGGCAGCCCCAGCATTTT.

The CDR3 DNA is TGTGCCAGCAGACGAAGGGACGGGACAGACACAGATACGCAGTATTTT. Protein product: CASRRRDGTDTDTQYF. This chain uses TRBV27 with TRBJ2-3, with 7 bases fitting TRBD1. Losses at the gene ends were 6 bases for V and 2 bases for J; bases not matched to a gene: 11. Germline V gene data show CDR1 as MNHEY and CDR2 as SMNVEV (reference sequence). This CDR3 is 16 amino acids long.

The sample holds a few counts of this clonotype. The chain is built from TRBV20-1 and TRBJ1-1; the D gene is possibly TRBD1 (5 bases). CDR1 and CDR2 (germline): DFQATT, SNEGSKA (reference sequence). V lost 6 bases to trimming and J lost 5 bases, with 13 bases between them. The CDR3 sequence is 12 residues long. CDR3 sequence reads: CSAVPGKTEAFF. The CDR3 DNA reads TGCAGTGCGGTCCCAGGGAAAACTGAAGCTTTCTTT.

The genes are TRBV7-2 and TRBJ2-5; D unresolved. CDR3 length: 12 amino acids. The V end was cut by 0 bases, the J end by 5 bases, with 4 bases between. CDR1 and CDR2 (germline): SGHTA, FQGNSA. CDR3 sequence (DNA): TGTGCCAGCAGCTTAGCGGTCGAGACCCAGTACTTC. Translated: CASSLAVETQYF.

The gene calls are TRBV7-2 and TRBJ2-4, with 12 bases aligning to TRBD2. The V gene end was trimmed by 5 bases and the J gene end by 3 bases; junction bases not matched to a gene: 5. The germline gives CDR1 SGHTA, CDR2 FQGNSA. The CDR3 length is 16 residues. The DNA for the CDR3 is TGTGCCAGCAGCCCCTGGACTAGCGGGGTCAAAAACATTCAGTACTTC. Translating it yields CASSPWTSGVKNIQYF.

In DNA, the CDR3 is TGTGCCAGCAGCGTTGGGACAGTCCCCTACGAGCAGTACTTC. Translation gives CASSVGTVPYEQYF. This chain connects TRBV2 to TRBJ2-7, with 7 bases lining up with TRBD1. V gave up 6 bases and J gave up 2 bases; unmatched junction bases: 7. There are 14 residues in the CDR3. The germline V gene encodes CDR1 SNHLY and CDR2 FYNNEI.

Only a few counts were recorded for this clonotype. The chain has TRBV10-3 and TRBJ2-1; D gene unclear. V was pared by 0 bases and J by 4 bases, with 7 bases between. This CDR3 has 14 amino acids. In germline, CDR1 is ENHRY, CDR2 SYGVKD. The CDR3 loop reads CAISESASYNEQFF. CDR3 bases: TGTGCCATCAGTGAGTCGGCTAGTTACAATGAGCAGTTCTTC.

This clonotype was counted between two and nine times. This chain joins TRBV7-3 and TRBJ2-1; no clear D gene. V lost 5 bases and J lost 5, with 10 bases in between. CDR1 SGHTA and CDR2 FQGTGA come from the germline V gene. This CDR3 region has 13 residues. The CDR3 is CASSPFGHNEQFF. CDR3 nucleotides: TGTGCCAGCAGCCCCTTCGGACACAATGAGCAGTTCTTC.

This clonotype was recorded once. V and J are TRBV5-4 and TRBJ2-3; 7 bases align to TRBD2. Germline V CDR1 and CDR2: SGHNT, YYREEE (reference sequence). With V trimmed by 10 bases and J by 1 base, 12 bases remained unmatched. The CDR3 spans 15 residues. DNA for the CDR3: TGTGCCTGGGGGGGAGGGCCAGATGGCACAGATACGCAGTATTTT. Translated, it gives CAWGGGPDGTDTQYF. Full variable domain (outside the CDR3, taken from reference TRBV5-4 and TRBJ2-3): ETGVTQSPTHLIKTRGQQVTLRCSSQSGHNTVSWYQQALGQGPQFIFQYYREEENGRGNFPPRFSGLQFPNYSSELNVNALELDDSALYLCAWGGGPDGTDTQYFGPGTRLTVL.

Concerning this clonotype: A much larger clone lies one base from this, so it may be a read error. V and J are TRBV20-1 and TRBJ2-3; D is unclear. The germline V and J ends were trimmed by 3 bases and 1 base, with 17 bases remaining between them. This CDR3 region has 16 residues. Germline V lookup: CDR1 DFQATT, CDR2 SNEGSKA (reference sequence). The DNA of the CDR3 is TGCAGTGCTAGTGACGAGCAGGAGCCTGGCACAGATACGCAGTATTTT. The encoded protein is CSASDEQEPGTDTQYF.

This clonotype was seen ten or more times. The chain uses TRBV5-1 and TRBJ1-1; D call uncertain. Germline CDR1 and CDR2: SGHRS and YFSETQ. The length of the CDR3 is 14 residues. Between the trimmed V and J ends, which lost 1 base and 0 bases, there was a span of 7 bases. The CDR3 DNA reads TGCGCCAGCAGCTTGTCGGAGATGAACACTGAAGCTTTCTTT. This gives the protein CASSLSEMNTEAFF.

This clonotype was seen a handful of times. The chain uses TRBV9 and TRBJ1-2; D is undetermined. V lost 0 bases, J lost 0 bases, and 6 bases lay in between. Germline V lookup: CDR1 SGDLS, CDR2 YYNGEE. The CDR3 runs 14 residues. The DNA for the CDR3 is TGTGCCAGCAGCGTAGACGGGACTAACTATGGCTACACCTTC. Residues: CASSVDGTNYGYTF.

The V and J genes are TRBV5-1 and TRBJ2-3; D is unclear. CDR1 is SGHRS, CDR2 YFSETQ, per germline. The V gene lost 2 bases and the J gene lost 6 bases, with 16 bases spanning the gap. The CDR3 spans 15 residues. In nucleotides, the CDR3 is TGCGCCAGCAGCTTAGGTGGCGGTGCTCGCGATACGCAGTATTTT. Translated, it gives CASSLGGGARDTQYF.

In this sample, this clonotype turned up a few times. The chain couples TRBV6-2 or TRBV6-3 to TRBJ2-1; 7 bases fit TRBD1. Trimming cost V 5 bases and J 7 bases; bases outside gene matches: 8. CDR3 size: 14 residues. Germline-derived CDR1 and CDR2 are MNHEY and SVGEGT. This CDR3 reads CASSNTGDWNEQFF. The CDR3 DNA reads TGTGCCAGCAGTAACACAGGGGATTGGAATGAGCAGTTCTTC.

The V gene is TRBV27, the J gene TRBJ1-1; 7 bases map to TRBD1. The V and J ends lost 5 bases and 5 bases, in that order; junction bases with no gene match: 5. The CDR3 sequence is 13 residues long. CDR1 is MNHEY, CDR2 SMNVEV, per germline (reference sequence). The CDR3 DNA reads TGTGCCAGCAGTACAGGGGTGAGGACTGAAGCTTTCTTT. Translation gives CASSTGVRTEAFF.

This clonotype rates as medium-sized. The chain has TRBV27 and TRBJ2-3, with TRBD2 identical over 10 bases. Per germline, CDR1 MNHEY and CDR2 SMNVEV (reference sequence). This CDR3 is built from 14 residues. The V segment lost 5 bases and the J segment 8 bases; nucleotides outside the gene matches: 7. The chain's CDR3 is CASSARLAGGTQYF. The DNA of the CDR3 is TGTGCCAGCAGTGCCCGACTAGCGGGCGGTACGCAGTATTTT.

V usage is TRBV19 and J usage is TRBJ1-5, with D possibly being TRBD1 (5 bases). Between the trimmed V and J ends, which lost 4 bases and 5 bases, there was a span of 15 bases. Germline V gene data show CDR1 as LNHDA and CDR2 as SQIVND (reference sequence). The CDR3 is made up of 15 amino acids. DNA of the CDR3: TGTGCCAGTAGTAGCGGGGCAGGAGATTATCAGCCCCAGCATTTT. Translation gives CASSSGAGDYQPQHF.

The chain uses TRBV19 and TRBJ2-4; the match to TRBD2 covers 7 bases. Germline-derived CDR1 and CDR2 are LNHDA and SQIVND (reference sequence). This CDR3 has 16 residues. V shed 7 bases and J 3 bases; nucleotides not matched to a gene: 12. In DNA form, the CDR3 reads TGTGCCAGTACCCCGCGGGGAGGCGGGAGCAAAAACATTCAGTACTTC. It translates to CASTPRGGGSKNIQYF.